Listed below are T cell receptor beta chains from one sample, sequenced in a study of blood T cells in healthy people across ages. One entry per CDR3 protein, called by TCRdb with MiXCR from the 5' RACE reads. The sample yields hundreds of thousands of distinct CDR3 sequences, roughly 50% seen once. The sample taken for sequencing was blood. The receptors shown here come from a middle-aged man in good health. The CDR3 runs from the conserved cysteine through the conserved F or W. Fields, in order: V gene, clone size, J gene, D gene, CDR3 DNA, CDR3 protein. D genes are given only for firm matches. Some rows have no size entry. The others give once, few or many, or a class for an expanded clone.

>TRBV29-1|once|TRBJ2-1|TRBD2
TGCAGCGTTGATTGGCTAGCGGTATACAATGAGCAGTTCTTC
CSVDWLAVYNEQFF
>TRBV4-3|NA|TRBJ1-6|NA
TGCGCCAGCAGCCAAGAGGACAGCGGGGATTCACCCCTCCACTTT
CASSQEDSGDSPLHF
>TRBV6-5|many|TRBJ2-4|NA
TGTGCCAGCAGTGCCATGGTAGCCAAAAACATTCAGTACTTC
CASSAMVAKNIQYF
>TRBV7-2|many|TRBJ2-7|NA
TGTGCCAGCAGCTTACAGGGAACCTACGAGCAGTACTTC
CASSLQGTYEQYF
>TRBV7-3|NA|TRBJ2-3|NA
TGTGCCAGCAGCCGGCGGGCGTCGGGGACAGATACGCAGTATTTT
CASSRRASGTDTQYF
>TRBV2|many|TRBJ1-4|NA
TGTGCCAGCAGTGATAAGTCGCCGGGAAAACTGTTTTTT
CASSDKSPGKLFF
>TRBV14|NA|TRBJ2-1|NA
TGTGCCAGCAGCCAAGTCTCCCCCTTCGATAAGCAGTTCTTC
CASSQVSPFDKQFF
>TRBV4-3|NA|TRBJ2-7|NA
TGCGCCAGCAGCCAAAAAGGGGTGAATTACGAGCAGTACTTC
CASSQKGVNYEQYF
>TRBV27|few|TRBJ2-1|TRBD1
TGTGCCAGCAGCCTGGGACAGGGAGTTCGAGAGCAGTTCTTC
CASSLGQGVREQFF
>TRBV5-1|NA|TRBJ2-3|TRBD1
TGCGCCAGCAGCCGTACAGGGGCCCCGGATACGCAGTATTTT
CASSRTGAPDTQYF
>TRBV7-7|few|TRBJ2-1|TRBD2
TGTGCCAGCAGCCGTCGGGAGGGCCCGAACAATGAGCAGTTCTTC
CASSRREGPNNEQFF
>TRBV7-3|NA|TRBJ2-3|TRBD2
TGTGCCAGCAGCTTAAGGGCGGGAGCACGTACAGATACGCAGTATTTT
CASSLRAGARTDTQYF
>TRBV29-1|NA|TRBJ1-2|NA
TGCAGCGTTGACAGCTATGGCTACACCTTC
CSVDSYGYTF
>TRBV5-1|NA|TRBJ2-7|TRBD1
TGCGCCAGCAGCTTGACAATAGACAGGGTTTCCTCCTACGAGCAGTACTTC
CASSLTIDRVSSYEQYF
>TRBV6-5|NA|TRBJ2-4|TRBD2
TGTGCCAGCAGTTCCCCCAGACTAGCGGGATGGGAGCAGTACTTC
CASSSPRLAGWEQYF
>TRBV29-1|once|TRBJ2-1|TRBD2
TGCAGCGTTGAAGAACTAGCGGGAGTTTTCAATGAGCAGTTCTTC
CSVEELAGVFNEQFF
>TRBV6-5|NA|TRBJ2-5|NA
TGTGCCAGCAGTTATTTCTCGACAGGTCAAGAGACCCAGTACTTC
CASSYFSTGQETQYF
>TRBV14|NA|TRBJ1-6|TRBD1
TGTGCCAGCAGCGAGAGGGGGACAGGGGGATCACCCCTCCACTTT
CASSERGTGGSPLHF
>TRBV6-6|NA|TRBJ2-7|NA
TGTGCCAGCAGTTACGTCCGCGGTTACGAGCAGTACTTC
CASSYVRGYEQYF
>TRBV14|few|TRBJ2-3|TRBD2
TGTGCCAGCACCTTAACAGCGGGAGGGACAGATACGCAGTATTTT
CASTLTAGGTDTQYF
>TRBV28|NA|TRBJ1-2|NA
TGTGCCAGCAGCCTCCCATTCCAGGGCTACACCTTC
CASSLPFQGYTF
>TRBV20-1|NA|TRBJ2-5|TRBD2
TGCAGTGCTATGACTAGCGGGGGGCCCCAAGAGACCCAGTACTTC
CSAMTSGGPQETQYF
>TRBV3-1|NA|TRBJ1-2|TRBD1
TGTGCCAGCAGTCGACAGGGAAGGGACTATGGCTACACCTTC
CASSRQGRDYGYTF
>TRBV7-8|few|TRBJ2-7|TRBD2
TGTGCCAGCAGCTTAGATCGGGCGGGAGGATGGTCCTACGAGCAGTACTTC
CASSLDRAGGWSYEQYF
>TRBV11-1|NA|TRBJ1-5|NA
TGTGCCAGCAGCTTAAGTGGGGATAAGCCCCAGCATTTT
CASSLSGDKPQHF
>TRBV25-1|NA|TRBJ1-2|NA
TGTGCCAGCCTGACAGTCAACTATGGCTACACCTTC
CASLTVNYGYTF
>TRBV4-1|NA|TRBJ1-5|NA
TGCGCCAGCAGCCAAGAAGGGCAAATGGCCGGATATCAGCCCCAGCATTTT
CASSQEGQMAGYQPQHF
>TRBV4-1|NA|TRBJ2-5|TRBD2
TGCGCCAGCAGCCAAGAAGCCTTTAGCGGGAGAGCGCGAGAGACCCAGTACTTC
CASSQEAFSGRARETQYF
>TRBV7-9|NA|TRBJ2-1|NA
TGTGCCAGCAGCTTAGATCTACGGACCAACAATCAGTTCTTC
CASSLDLRTNNQFF
>TRBV20-1|few|TRBJ2-7|TRBD2
TGCAGTGCTAGAGATCATGGTAGCGGGACGGGTGACGAGCAGTACTTC
CSARDHGSGTGDEQYF
>TRBV7-2|NA|TRBJ1-2|TRBD1
TGTGCCAGCAGCTACGAACCGGGACAGGCCTATGGCTACACCTTC
CASSYEPGQAYGYTF
>TRBV5-1|NA|TRBJ2-7|NA
TGCGCCAGCAGCTTGGGCCAACAGGACTACGAGCAGTACTTC
CASSLGQQDYEQYF
>TRBV9|NA|TRBJ2-1|NA
TGTGCCAGCAGTTGGGCGAATGAGCAGTTCTTC
CASSWANEQFF
>TRBV11-1|NA|TRBJ2-7|NA
TGTGCCAGCAGCTTAGCGCGGGGACCTCGGGGAGAGCAGTACTTC
CASSLARGPRGEQYF
>TRBV9|NA|TRBJ2-5|NA
TGTGCCAGCAGCGAGGGTCCCCAAGAGACCCAGTACTTC
CASSEGPQETQYF
>TRBV12-3/TRBV12-4|NA|TRBJ2-5|TRBD2
TGTGCCAGCAGTGCCGTTTCGGGAGGAAGCCAAGAGACCCAGTACTTC
CASSAVSGGSQETQYF
>TRBV4-1|NA|TRBJ2-7|TRBD1
TGCGCCAGCAGCCAAACCAGCTGGGGGACAGGGAGGTCCTACGAGCAGTACTTC
CASSQTSWGTGRSYEQYF
>TRBV7-9|NA|TRBJ1-1|TRBD1
TGTGCCAGCAGCTCGAAGGGGGCGAGGAACACTGAAGCTTTCTTT
CASSSKGARNTEAFF